This TCR beta chain was sequenced in a study of blood T cell repertoires in COVID-19. Study-wide context: The analysed material was cDNA or gDNA that came from T cells, B-cell-depleted T cells, or PBMCs.

V trimming: 5 bases; J trimming: 5 bases; junction bases outside the gene matches: 6. The CDR3 sequence is 14 residues long. Per germline, CDR1 MNHNY and CDR2 SVGAGI (reference sequence). Authors' data handling: Reference gene primer amplification yielded estimated nucleated cell counts. Only in-frame clones appear in the TCRdb table, and some are missing; sequencing was by immunoSEQ multiplex PCR. V and J calls and clone size are given by that table; D and trimming were obtained from the DNA. The table has tens of thousands of clones, about 88% seen once; the top ten hold approximately 2.9%. Sequencing was done on a sample of peripheral blood. The chain is built from TRBV6-6 and TRBJ1-1, with 9 positions matching TRBD1. The receptor was derived from a woman older than 75 with acute or convalescent COVID-19. The CDR3: CASSPGTGWTEAFF. The DNA of the CDR3 is TGTGCCAGCAGTCCCGGGACAGGGTGGACTGAAGCTTTCTTT.